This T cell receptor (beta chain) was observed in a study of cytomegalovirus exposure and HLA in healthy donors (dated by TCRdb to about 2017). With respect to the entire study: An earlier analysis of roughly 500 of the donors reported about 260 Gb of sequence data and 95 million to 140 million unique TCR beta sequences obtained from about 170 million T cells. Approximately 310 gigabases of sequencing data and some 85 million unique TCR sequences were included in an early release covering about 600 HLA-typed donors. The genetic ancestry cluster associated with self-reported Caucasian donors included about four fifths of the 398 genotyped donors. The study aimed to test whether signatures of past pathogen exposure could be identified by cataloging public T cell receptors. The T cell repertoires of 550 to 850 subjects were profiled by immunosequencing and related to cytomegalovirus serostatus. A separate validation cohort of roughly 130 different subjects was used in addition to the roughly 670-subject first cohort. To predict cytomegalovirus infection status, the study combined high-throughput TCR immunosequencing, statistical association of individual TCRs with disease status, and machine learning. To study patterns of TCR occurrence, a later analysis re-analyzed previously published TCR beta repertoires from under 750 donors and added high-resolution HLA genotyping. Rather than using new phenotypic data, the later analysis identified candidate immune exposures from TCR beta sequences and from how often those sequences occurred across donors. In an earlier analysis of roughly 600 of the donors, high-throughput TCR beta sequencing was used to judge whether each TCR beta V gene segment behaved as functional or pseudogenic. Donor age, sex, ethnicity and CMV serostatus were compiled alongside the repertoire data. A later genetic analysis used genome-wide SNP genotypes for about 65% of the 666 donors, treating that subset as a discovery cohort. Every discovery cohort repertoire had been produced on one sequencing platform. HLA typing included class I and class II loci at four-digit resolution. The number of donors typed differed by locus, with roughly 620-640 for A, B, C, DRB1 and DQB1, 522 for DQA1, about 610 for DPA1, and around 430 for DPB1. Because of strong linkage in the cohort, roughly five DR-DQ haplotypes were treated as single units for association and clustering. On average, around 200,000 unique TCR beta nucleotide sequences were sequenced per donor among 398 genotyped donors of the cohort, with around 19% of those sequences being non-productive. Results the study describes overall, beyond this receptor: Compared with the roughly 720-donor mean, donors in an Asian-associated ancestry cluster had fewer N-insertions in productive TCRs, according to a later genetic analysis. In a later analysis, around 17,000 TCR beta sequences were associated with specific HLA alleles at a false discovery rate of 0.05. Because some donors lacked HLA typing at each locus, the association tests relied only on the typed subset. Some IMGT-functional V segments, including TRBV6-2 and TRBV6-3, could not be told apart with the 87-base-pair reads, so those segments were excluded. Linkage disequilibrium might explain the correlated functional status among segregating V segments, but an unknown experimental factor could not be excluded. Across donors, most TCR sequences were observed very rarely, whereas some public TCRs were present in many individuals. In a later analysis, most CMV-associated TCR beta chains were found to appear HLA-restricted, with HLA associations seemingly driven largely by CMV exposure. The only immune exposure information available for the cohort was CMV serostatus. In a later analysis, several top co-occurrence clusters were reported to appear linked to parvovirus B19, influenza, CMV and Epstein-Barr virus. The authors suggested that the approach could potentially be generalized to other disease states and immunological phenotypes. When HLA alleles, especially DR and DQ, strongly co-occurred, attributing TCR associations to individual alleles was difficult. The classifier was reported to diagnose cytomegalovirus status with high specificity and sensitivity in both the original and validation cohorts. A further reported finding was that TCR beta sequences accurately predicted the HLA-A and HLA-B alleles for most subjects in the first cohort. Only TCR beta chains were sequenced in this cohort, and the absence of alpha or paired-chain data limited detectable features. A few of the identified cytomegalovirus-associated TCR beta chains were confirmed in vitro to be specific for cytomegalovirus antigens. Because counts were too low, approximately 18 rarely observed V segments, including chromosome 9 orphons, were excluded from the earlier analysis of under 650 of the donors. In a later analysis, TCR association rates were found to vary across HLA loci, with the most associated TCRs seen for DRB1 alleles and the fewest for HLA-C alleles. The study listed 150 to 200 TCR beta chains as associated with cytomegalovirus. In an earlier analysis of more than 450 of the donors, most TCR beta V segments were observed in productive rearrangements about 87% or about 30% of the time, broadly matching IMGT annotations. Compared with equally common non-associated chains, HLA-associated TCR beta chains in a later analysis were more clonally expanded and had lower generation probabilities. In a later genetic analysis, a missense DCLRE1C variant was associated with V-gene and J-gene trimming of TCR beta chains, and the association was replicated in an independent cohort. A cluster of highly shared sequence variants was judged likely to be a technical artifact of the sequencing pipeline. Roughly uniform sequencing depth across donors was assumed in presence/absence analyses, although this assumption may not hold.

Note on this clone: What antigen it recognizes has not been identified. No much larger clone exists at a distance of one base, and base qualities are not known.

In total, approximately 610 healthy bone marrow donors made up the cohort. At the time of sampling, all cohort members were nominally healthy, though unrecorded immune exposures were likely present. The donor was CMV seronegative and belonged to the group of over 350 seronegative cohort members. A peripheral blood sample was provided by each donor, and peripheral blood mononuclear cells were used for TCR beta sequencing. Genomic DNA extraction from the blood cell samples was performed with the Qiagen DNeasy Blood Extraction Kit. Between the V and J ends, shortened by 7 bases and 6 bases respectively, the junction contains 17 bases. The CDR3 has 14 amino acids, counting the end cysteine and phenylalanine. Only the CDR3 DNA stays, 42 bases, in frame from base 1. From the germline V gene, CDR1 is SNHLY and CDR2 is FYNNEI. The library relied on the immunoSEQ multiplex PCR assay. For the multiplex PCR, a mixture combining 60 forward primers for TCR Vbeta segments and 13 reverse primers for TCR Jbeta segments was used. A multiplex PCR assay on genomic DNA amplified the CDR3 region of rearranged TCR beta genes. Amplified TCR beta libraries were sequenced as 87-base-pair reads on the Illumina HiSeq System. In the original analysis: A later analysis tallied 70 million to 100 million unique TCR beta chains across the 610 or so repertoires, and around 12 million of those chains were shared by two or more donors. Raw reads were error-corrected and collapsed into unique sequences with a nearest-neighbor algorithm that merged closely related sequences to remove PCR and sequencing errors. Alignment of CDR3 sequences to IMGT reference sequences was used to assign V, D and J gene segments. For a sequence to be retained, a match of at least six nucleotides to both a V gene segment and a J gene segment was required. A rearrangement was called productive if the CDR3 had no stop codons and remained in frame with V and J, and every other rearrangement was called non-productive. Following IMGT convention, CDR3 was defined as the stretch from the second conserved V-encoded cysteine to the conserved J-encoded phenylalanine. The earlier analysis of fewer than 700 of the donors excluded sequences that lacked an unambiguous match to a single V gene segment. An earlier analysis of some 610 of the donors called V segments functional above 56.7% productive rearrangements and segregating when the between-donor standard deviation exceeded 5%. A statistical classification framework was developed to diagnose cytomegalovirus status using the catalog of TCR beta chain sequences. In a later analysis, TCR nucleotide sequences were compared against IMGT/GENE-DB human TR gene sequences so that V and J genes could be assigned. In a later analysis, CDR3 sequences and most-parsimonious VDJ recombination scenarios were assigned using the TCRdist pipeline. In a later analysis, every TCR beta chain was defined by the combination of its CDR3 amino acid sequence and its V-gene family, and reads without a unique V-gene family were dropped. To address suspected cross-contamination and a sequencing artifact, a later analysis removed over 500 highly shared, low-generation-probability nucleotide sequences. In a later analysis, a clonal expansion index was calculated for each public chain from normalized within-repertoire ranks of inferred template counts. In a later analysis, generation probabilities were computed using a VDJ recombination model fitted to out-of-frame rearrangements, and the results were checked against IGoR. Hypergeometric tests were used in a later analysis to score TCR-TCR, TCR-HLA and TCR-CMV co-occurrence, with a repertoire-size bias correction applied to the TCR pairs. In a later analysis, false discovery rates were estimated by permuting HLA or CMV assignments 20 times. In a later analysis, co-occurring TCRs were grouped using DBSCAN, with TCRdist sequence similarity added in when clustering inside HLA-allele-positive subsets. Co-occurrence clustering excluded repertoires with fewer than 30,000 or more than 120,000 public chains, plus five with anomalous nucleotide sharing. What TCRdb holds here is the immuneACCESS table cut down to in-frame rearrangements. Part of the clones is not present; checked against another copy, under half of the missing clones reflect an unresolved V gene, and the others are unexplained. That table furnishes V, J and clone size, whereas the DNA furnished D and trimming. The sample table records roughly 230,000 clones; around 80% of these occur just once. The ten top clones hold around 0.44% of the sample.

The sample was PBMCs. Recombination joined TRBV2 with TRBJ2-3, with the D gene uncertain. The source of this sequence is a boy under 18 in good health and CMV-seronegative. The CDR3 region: CASTGTIGFDTQYF. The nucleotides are TGTGCCAGCACTGGAACTATCGGCTTTGATACGCAGTATTTT. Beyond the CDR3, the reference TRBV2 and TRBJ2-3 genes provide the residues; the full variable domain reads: EPEVTQTPSHQVTQMGQEVILRCVPISNHLYFYWYRQILGQKVEFLVSFYNNEISEKSEIFDDQFSVERPDGSNFTLKIRSTKLEDSAMYFCASTGTIGFDTQYFGPGTRLTVL.